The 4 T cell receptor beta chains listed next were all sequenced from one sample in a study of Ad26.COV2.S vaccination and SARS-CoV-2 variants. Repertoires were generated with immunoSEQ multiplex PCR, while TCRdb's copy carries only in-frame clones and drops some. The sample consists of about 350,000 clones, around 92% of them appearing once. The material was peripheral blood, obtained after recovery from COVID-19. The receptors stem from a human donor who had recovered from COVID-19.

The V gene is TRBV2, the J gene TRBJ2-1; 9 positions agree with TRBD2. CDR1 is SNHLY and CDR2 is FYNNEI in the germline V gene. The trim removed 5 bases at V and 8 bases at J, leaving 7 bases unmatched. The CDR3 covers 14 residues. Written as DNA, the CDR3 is TGTGCCAGCAGTCGGCGGGGGGGCGATTATGAGCAGTTCTTC. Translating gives CASSRRGGDYEQFF.

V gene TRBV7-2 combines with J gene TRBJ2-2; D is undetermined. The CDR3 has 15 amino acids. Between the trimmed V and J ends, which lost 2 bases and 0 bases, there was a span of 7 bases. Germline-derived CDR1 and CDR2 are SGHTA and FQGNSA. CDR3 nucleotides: TGTGCCAGCAGCTTAAGGCAGGCGAACACCGGGGAGCTGTTTTTT. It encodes CASSLRQANTGELFF.

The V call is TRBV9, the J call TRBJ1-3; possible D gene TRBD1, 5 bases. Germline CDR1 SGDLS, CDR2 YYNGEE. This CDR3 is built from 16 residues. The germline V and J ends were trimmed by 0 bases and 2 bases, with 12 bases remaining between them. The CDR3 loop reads CASSVVLTGAGNTIYF. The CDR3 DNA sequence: TGTGCCAGCAGCGTAGTTCTGACGGGGGCTGGAAACACCATATATTTT.

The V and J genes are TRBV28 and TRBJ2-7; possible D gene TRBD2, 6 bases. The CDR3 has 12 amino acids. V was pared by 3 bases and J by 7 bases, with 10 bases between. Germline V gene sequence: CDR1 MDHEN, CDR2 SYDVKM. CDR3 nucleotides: TGTGCCAGCAGTTTGAGGAGGGAGGAGCAGTACTTC. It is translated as CASSLRREEQYF.